This section outlines one T cell receptor beta chain sequence together with its context. This sample is drawn from a study of blood T cell repertoires in COVID-19. Trimming took 4 bases from V and 3 from J; bases not matched to a gene: 9. Per germline, CDR1 LGHDT and CDR2 YNNKEL (reference sequence). The CDR3 totals 16 residues. Clones were sequenced by immunoSEQ multiplex PCR, and TCRdb holds only the in-frame ones, with some missing. The sample holds 50,000 or so clones, around 80% seen once. This clonotype originated in a man aged 35-49 years with acute or convalescent COVID-19. This chain joins TRBV3-1 (or the pseudogene TRBV3-2) and TRBJ2-3, with 8 bases fitting TRBD2. The sequencing input was peripheral blood. CDR3 in amino acids: CASSPIGGGGTDTQYF. The DNA for the CDR3 is TGTGCCAGCAGCCCCATCGGAGGCGGGGGGACAGATACGCAGTATTTT.